This T cell receptor beta chain stems from a study of CD8 T cells in Susac syndrome. Study outcomes and limitations: Only a relatively small number of individuals were included in the TCR sequencing and HLA analysis.

A note on this clonotype: Its antigen is not identified.

Random hexamers served to reverse transcribe about 0.45 to 1 ug RNA. It was immunoSEQ multiplex PCR that amplified TCR beta CDR3 across 54 Vbeta and 13 Jbeta. TCRdb fed the immunoSEQ multiplex PCR reads into MiXCR, producing one record per CDR3 protein. The table includes over 150,000 distinct CDR3 sequences, 90% to 95% detected once. The sequenced target, TCR beta, came from blood CD8+ and CD4+ T cells. TEMRA cells were FACS-enriched, unlike CD8+ and CD4+ T cells, which were negatively isolated. V shed 4 bases, J shed 4 bases, and the junction held 9 bases outside the gene matches. This CDR3 contains 15 residues. Germline V gene sequence: CDR1 SGHRS, CDR2 YFSETQ.

Sequences were obtained from CD4+ T cells from PBMCs. The gene calls are TRBV5-1 and TRBJ2-5; 8 bases line up with TRBD2. The receptor was isolated from a human donor with multiple sclerosis. The CDR3 DNA reads TGCGCCAGCAGCCCTGGTTTCCGGGAGGGAGAGACCCAGTACTTC. Encoded protein: CASSPGFREGETQYF.